This T cell receptor beta chain was recorded in a study of blood T cell repertoires in COVID-19. Study information: Whether acute or convalescent, the COVID-19 samples came from the United States, Italy and Spain.

This CDR3 has 15 residues. Germline CDR1 is SGHRS and CDR2 is YFSETQ. V gave up 0 bases and J gave up 5 bases, with 12 bases separating them. Participant age was about 18 to 95 years, and participants resided in about two dozen US areas. Those designated as exposed participants met a COVID-19 case within 2 weeks before study entry. Authors' data handling: Reference gene primer amplification yielded estimated nucleated cell counts. The method was immunoSEQ multiplex PCR; TCRdb's version includes in-frame clones alone and lacks a portion of them. V, J and clone size reflect that table, while D and trimming were determined from the DNA. The sample carries approximately 220,000 clones, 75% to 90% recorded once.

Input material: PBMCs or T cells enriched from blood (not recorded which). The chain has TRBV5-1 and TRBJ1-5, with TRBD1 as a possible D gene (5 bases). The TCR sequence derives from a woman younger than 45 who had been exposed to COVID-19. The DNA for the CDR3 is TGCGCCAGCAGCTTGGCGCCCGGGGGGGATCAGCCCCAGCATTTT. This translates into CASSLAPGGDQPQHF.